These 24 T cell receptor beta chains were all obtained from the same sample, sequenced in a study of shared clonotypes between healthy human individuals. Method: immunoSEQ multiplex PCR; TCRdb's copy keeps in-frame clones and lacks some. This sample has 1.6 million or so clones, with about 96% found just once. Source material: naive CD4+ T cells sorted from blood. As to subset: CD45RA+ positively selected. Receptors were obtained from a man younger than 45 in good health.

The chain is built from TRBV5-1 and TRBJ2-1; 9 nucleotides line up with TRBD1. This CDR3 region has 16 residues. Per germline, CDR1 SGHRS and CDR2 YFSETQ. V was pared by 0 bases and J by 7 bases, with 8 bases of the junction left unmatched. The CDR3 DNA sequence: TGCGCCAGCAGCTTGGCCCGGGGACAGGGAGGGAATGAGCAGTTCTTC. Its translation is CASSLARGQGGNEQFF.

About this clone: Other DNA sequences within the sample encode an identical CDR3. V gene TRBV5-1 combines with J gene TRBJ2-2, with 11 bases identical to TRBD2. With 2 bases clipped from V and 6 bases from J, the junction kept 3 bases outside the gene matches. The CDR3 contains 15 residues. Per germline, CDR1 SGHRS and CDR2 YFSETQ. CDR3 loop: CASSFLAGGSGELFF. The CDR3 DNA reads TGCGCCAGCAGCTTCTTAGCGGGAGGGTCCGGGGAGCTGTTTTTT.

The gene calls are TRBV7-8 and TRBJ1-3; 8 bases fit TRBD1. The germline V gene encodes CDR1 SGHVS and CDR2 FQNEAQ. V lost 1 base, J lost 10 bases, and 6 bases stayed unmatched. The CDR3 is made up of 14 amino acids. DNA of the CDR3: TGTGCCAGCAGCTTAGTGGGGGGACAGGCAACCATATATTTT. The encoded protein is CASSLVGGQATIYF.

The chain couples TRBV18 to TRBJ2-1; tentative D call: TRBD2 (5 bases). The germline V gene encodes CDR1 KGHSH and CDR2 LQKENI. This CDR3 contains 13 residues. The V and J ends lost 4 bases and 3 bases respectively, with 7 bases between them. CDR3 loop: CASSQSGYNEQFF. Here the CDR3 DNA reads TGTGCCAGCTCACAAAGCGGCTACAATGAGCAGTTCTTC.

This rearrangement joins TRBV19 to TRBJ2-3, with 8 nucleotides matching TRBD2. After removal of 6 bases from V and 5 bases from J, the junction contained 13 bases not matched to a gene. Germline V lookup: CDR1 LNHDA, CDR2 SQIVND (reference sequence). This CDR3 is 16 amino acids long. This chain's CDR3 is CASRRGSGIRGDTQYF. CDR3 sequence (DNA): TGTGCCAGTAGGAGGGGTAGCGGGATAAGAGGAGATACGCAGTATTTT.

V is TRBV7-9 and J is TRBJ2-4; D might be TRBD1 (6 bases). The CDR3 has 16 residues. V was clipped by 5 bases and J by 1 base, with 15 bases between them. CDR1 is SEHNR and CDR2 is FQNEAQ in the germline V gene (reference sequence). CDR3: CASSHPSTGAKNIQYF. The CDR3, as DNA: TGTGCCAGCAGCCACCCTTCAACAGGGGCCAAAAACATTCAGTACTTC.

The gene calls are TRBV15 and TRBJ1-3; possible D gene TRBD1, 5 bases. This CDR3 is 17 amino acids long. Germline loops: CDR1 LNHNV, CDR2 YYDKDF (reference sequence). The V end was cut by 0 bases, the J end by 4 bases, with 16 bases between. In nucleotides, the CDR3 is TGTGCCACCAGCAGAGAGGGGCCTCGGGGTTCCGGAAACACCATATATTTT. Amino acid sequence: CATSREGPRGSGNTIYF.

The CDR3 is CASTMVEISGSTDTQYF. DNA for the CDR3: TGTGCCAGCACAATGGTCGAGATCAGTGGGAGCACAGATACGCAGTATTTT. The chain recombines TRBV28 with TRBJ2-3; D call uncertain. The V gene lost 7 bases and the J gene lost 0 bases, with 20 bases spanning the gap. The CDR3 contains 17 residues. Germline V lookup: CDR1 MDHEN, CDR2 SYDVKM.

The chain couples TRBV30 to TRBJ2-7; D possibly uses TRBD1 or TRBD2 (5 bases each). CDR1 is GTSNPN, CDR2 SVGIG, per germline (reference sequence). This CDR3 has 13 amino acids. Trimming pared 8 bases from V and 4 bases from J, leaving 18 bases between. CDR3 in DNA: TGTGCCCAGAGGGGCCAGGGACGGTACGAGCAGTACTTC. Its translation: CAQRGQGRYEQYF.

The rearrangement uses TRBV2 and TRBJ1-6; D remains unclear. Deletions cut 4 bases from V and 8 bases from J, with 3 bases between. This CDR3 contains 11 residues. Germline V lookup: CDR1 SNHLY, CDR2 FYNNEI. The DNA of the CDR3 is TGTGCCAGCAGTGGGGATTCACCCCTCCACTTT. Protein sequence: CASSGDSPLHF.

The J gene is TRBJ1-1, the V gene TRBV28; D unclear. Germline CDR1 and CDR2: MDHEN and SYDVKM. V was trimmed by 5 bases and J by 1 base, leaving 14 bases between them. The CDR3 runs to 15 residues. This CDR3 is CASSPPGTQNTEAFF. The CDR3 DNA sequence: TGTGCCAGCAGTCCCCCTGGCACCCAGAACACTGAAGCTTTCTTT. The variable domain in full, with the rest retrieved from reference TRBV28 and TRBJ1-1, is DVKVTQSSRYLVKRTGEKVFLECVQDMDHENMFWYRQDPGLGLRLIYFSYDVKMKEKGDIPEGYSVSREKKERFSLILESASTNQTSMYLCASSPPGTQNTEAFFGQGTRLTVV.

The DNA of the CDR3 is TGTGCCAGCAGCCCCGGCTTTACCAACAGGGGAGAGGACACAGATACGCAGTATTTT. As protein: CASSPGFTNRGEDTDTQYF. V is TRBV14 and J is TRBJ2-3; 7 nucleotides line up with TRBD1. J was trimmed by 2 bases and V by 4 bases; bases with no gene match: 18. In germline, CDR1 is SGHDN, CDR2 FVKESK. The CDR3 has 19 amino acids.

V is TRBV18 and J is TRBJ1-5, with TRBD1 matching over 8 bases. The CDR3 is 15 amino acids. V lost 6 bases to trimming and J lost 7 bases; unmatched junction nucleotides: 11. Germline V CDR1 and CDR2: KGHSH, LQKENI. The CDR3 coding sequence is TGTGCCAGCTCCTCCCCAGGGGGCGTAAGGCAGCCCCAGCATTTT. It specifies CASSSPGGVRQPQHF. Full variable domain (outside the CDR3, taken from reference TRBV18 and TRBJ1-5): NAGVMQNPRHLVRRRGQEARLRCSPMKGHSHVYWYRQLPEEGLKFMVYLQKENIIDESGMPKERFSAEFPKEGPSILRIQQVVRGDSAAYFCASSSPGGVRQPQHFGDGTRLSIL.

The CDR3 is CASSYRGQANTGELFF. The DNA of the CDR3 is TGTGCCAGCAGTTACCGGGGACAGGCGAACACCGGGGAGCTGTTTTTT. V is TRBV6-6 and J is TRBJ2-2, with 8 bases identical to TRBD1. Germline CDR1 is MNHNY and CDR2 is SVGAGI (reference sequence). CDR3 length: 16 residues. The ends lost 2 bases at V and 0 bases at J; junction bases unmatched: 2.

The V gene is TRBV10-3, the J gene TRBJ2-2; 9 bases are a match to TRBD2. V trimming: 3 bases; J trimming: 4 bases; junction bases outside the gene matches: 3. The CDR3 consists of 15 residues. Germline V gene lookup returns CDR1 ENHRY and CDR2 SYGVKD. CDR3 region: CAISDGAGGTGELFF. The CDR3 region has the DNA TGTGCCATCAGTGACGGAGCGGGAGGCACCGGGGAGCTGTTTTTT.

J is TRBJ2-2 and V is TRBV7-2, with 7 bases matching TRBD2. With 5 bases clipped from V and 7 bases from J, the junction kept 10 bases outside the gene matches. The CDR3 totals 15 residues. Germline CDR1 is SGHTA and CDR2 is FQGNSA. The CDR3 sequence is CASSAQRDLGGELFF. CDR3 nucleotide sequence: TGTGCCAGCAGCGCTCAGCGGGATCTGGGCGGGGAGCTGTTTTTT.

This rearrangement joins TRBV11-2 to TRBJ2-7; 8 bases match TRBD2. Germline loops: CDR1 SGHAT, CDR2 FQNNGV. The CDR3 runs 16 residues. Germline trimming cut 2 bases from V and 0 bases from J; bases unmatched to any gene: 6. DNA of the CDR3: TGTGCCAGCAGCTTAAGAAGCGGGAGCCCCTCCTACGAGCAGTACTTC. Residues: CASSLRSGSPSYEQYF.

In DNA form, the CDR3 reads TGTGCCAGTAGTCCCTTAGGGGGAGCGACGAATGAGCAGTTCTTC. This gives the protein CASSPLGGATNEQFF. This chain connects TRBV19 to TRBJ2-1; maybe TRBD1 (6 bases). The ends were cut back, 5 bases at V and 7 bases at J, with 18 bases in the middle. The CDR3 is made up of 15 amino acids. Germline assignment: CDR1 LNHDA and CDR2 SQIVND (reference sequence).

Comments on this clone: This sample includes further DNA sequences coding for the same CDR3. The rearrangement joins TRBV11-3 to TRBJ2-7, with D perhaps TRBD1 or TRBD2 (5 bases each). From germline, CDR1 is SGHNT and CDR2 YENEEA. The CDR3 runs to 13 residues. Deletions cut 6 bases from V and 4 bases from J, with 13 bases between. CDR3 DNA: TGTGCCAGCAGTTCGGGGCAGGGTTACGAGCAGTACTTC. Protein: CASSSGQGYEQYF.

The rearrangement joins TRBV11-2 to TRBJ1-1; the D is unclear. Germline CDR1 is SGHAT and CDR2 is FQNNGV. V lost 0 bases and J 4 bases, leaving 6 bases between the germline ends. The CDR3 has 13 amino acids. In DNA form, the CDR3 reads TGTGCCAGCAGCTTAGAAGGAGTCACTGAAGCTTTCTTT. This gives the protein CASSLEGVTEAFF. The entire variable domain, with the rest obtained from reference TRBV11-2 and TRBJ1-1, is as follows: EAGVAQSPRYKIIEKRQSVAFWCNPISGHATLYWYQQILGQGPKLLIQFQNNGVVDDSQLPKDRFSAERLKGVDSTLKIQPAKLEDSAVYLCASSLEGVTEAFFGQGTRLTVV.

The V and J genes are TRBV5-4 and TRBJ2-1; the match to TRBD1 covers 7 bases. CDR3 size: 16 residues. Germline-derived CDR1 and CDR2 are SGHNT and YYREEE (reference sequence). V shed 2 bases and J 0 bases; nucleotides not matched to a gene: 5. This CDR3 reads CASSFFRDSSYNEQFF. The CDR3 nucleotides are TGTGCCAGCAGCTTTTTTCGGGACAGCTCCTACAATGAGCAGTTCTTC.

This clone has a single count. The gene calls are TRBV4-1 and TRBJ2-4; 9 bases map to TRBD2. Germline CDR1 MGHRA, CDR2 YSYEKL. The trim removed 4 bases at V and 1 base at J, leaving 17 bases unmatched. The CDR3 is made up of 20 amino acids. This CDR3 reads CASSPIRTSERSTAKNIQYF. The CDR3 nucleotides are TGCGCCAGCAGCCCCATCCGGACTAGCGAGAGGTCCACGGCCAAAAACATTCAGTACTTC.

The chain combines TRBV18 with TRBJ1-4; possibly TRBD1 for D (5 bases). The CDR3 covers 15 residues. The germline V gene encodes CDR1 KGHSH and CDR2 LQKENI. V shed 0 bases and J shed 8 bases, with 13 bases lying between them. The CDR3 protein is CASSPPARVGEKLFF. CDR3 DNA: TGTGCCAGCTCACCACCCGCCAGGGTAGGAGAAAAACTGTTTTTT.

This chain links TRBV5-1 with TRBJ2-3; D tentatively reads TRBD1 or TRBD2 (5 bases each). CDR1 is SGHRS, CDR2 YFSETQ, per germline. CDR3 length: 15 residues. V gave up 0 bases and J gave up 4 bases, with 12 bases separating them. The CDR3 DNA is TGCGCCAGCAGCTTGGGGGGGAAACGGCCAGATACGCAGTATTTT. Protein product: CASSLGGKRPDTQYF.